The TCR beta chain under discussion was sequenced for a study of blood T cell repertoires in COVID-19. Across the study: Both acute and convalescent COVID-19 samples were obtained from the United States, Italy and Spain. The analysed material was cDNA or gDNA that came from T cells, B-cell-depleted T cells, or PBMCs.

CDR1 is SGHRS and CDR2 is YFSETQ in the germline V gene. V shed 2 bases and J shed 0 bases, with 10 bases lying between them. CDR3 length: 15 residues. The method was immunoSEQ multiplex PCR; TCRdb's version includes in-frame clones alone and lacks a portion of them. The sample includes 200,000 or so clones, 80% to 90% of them seen just once. This clone occurred a few times. Which cohort a participant joined came from the clinical history participants gave. The chain links TRBV5-1 to TRBJ2-3; maybe TRBD1 (6 bases). The sequencing input was PBMCs or T cells enriched from blood (not recorded which). This TCR was sampled from a woman in her twenties or thirties who had been exposed to COVID-19. The CDR3 here is CASSLGGASTDTQYF. For the CDR3, the DNA is TGCGCCAGCAGCTTAGGGGGAGCGAGCACAGATACGCAGTATTTT.